These 2 T cell receptor beta chains share one sample of origin, sequenced in a study of identical twins. Each CDR3 protein is one row after TCRdb ran MiXCR on the 5' RACE reads. The data show around 550,000 distinct CDR3 sequences, with roughly 15% seen just once and 0.44% held by the top ten. Separately, the same data were catalogued under a study of yellow fever vaccine responses in identical twins.

What was sequenced was CD4+ T cells sorted from blood. Every receptor here comes from a woman younger than 30 in good health.

This clonotype has only a few counts. V and J are TRBV7-9 and TRBJ2-5; no definite D call. V dropped 5 bases and J dropped 7 bases, with 8 bases sitting between them. The CDR3 contains 11 residues. Germline V gives CDR1 SEHNR, CDR2 FQNEAQ (reference sequence). This CDR3 reads CASSQTGTQYF. The CDR3 nucleotides are TGTGCCAGCAGCCAAACCGGGACCCAGTACTTC.

Comments on this clonotype: Since a much larger clone is just one base distant, this may be a read error. The chain uses TRBV5-1 and TRBJ2-2; tentatively, D is TRBD1 (5 bases). Germline V lookup: CDR1 SGHRS, CDR2 YFSETQ. The germline V and J ends were trimmed by 4 bases and 3 bases, with 13 bases remaining between them. The CDR3 is 15 residues long. The DNA for the CDR3 is TGCGCCAGCAGCAAAGGGGATTTCGACACCGGGGAGCTGTTTTTT. Translating it yields CASSKGDFDTGELFF.